This TCR beta chain originates from a study of beta chain features in type 1 diabetes. Study results and caveats: Type 1 diabetes patients showed a moderate but significant shortening of TCRB CDR3s in all four CD4+ subsets. Highly expressing activated T cells could be over-counted with a cDNA template. Sampled from patients, naive, central memory and Treg TCRB repertoires appeared more similar than those sampled from healthy donors.

Sequencing targeted expressed TCRB transcripts, as all isolated RNA had been reverse transcribed. Sequencing used immunoSEQ multiplex PCR; TCRdb keeps in-frame clones, though not all of them. The sample includes about 160,000 clones, about 8% of them seen just once. This clone has only a few counts. Its specificity is not known. This CDR3 is 16 amino acids long. The V gene end was trimmed by 2 bases and the J gene end by 1 base; junction bases not matched to a gene: 7. CDR1 and CDR2 from the germline V gene are SGHDT and YYEEEE. Cells sorted by CD45RO/CCR7/CD25/CD127/CD95/CD27 comprised CD4+ naive, central memory, regulatory and stem cell-like memory cells.

This rearrangement joins TRBV5-6 to TRBJ1-1; TRBD1 agrees at 8 bases. The specimen sequenced was central memory CD4+ T cells from blood. The TCR was taken from a middle-aged woman with type 1 diabetes. CDR3 loop: CASSLQGVFTNTEAFF. The CDR3 nucleotides read TGTGCCAGCAGCTTACAGGGGGTATTTACGAACACTGAAGCTTTCTTT.